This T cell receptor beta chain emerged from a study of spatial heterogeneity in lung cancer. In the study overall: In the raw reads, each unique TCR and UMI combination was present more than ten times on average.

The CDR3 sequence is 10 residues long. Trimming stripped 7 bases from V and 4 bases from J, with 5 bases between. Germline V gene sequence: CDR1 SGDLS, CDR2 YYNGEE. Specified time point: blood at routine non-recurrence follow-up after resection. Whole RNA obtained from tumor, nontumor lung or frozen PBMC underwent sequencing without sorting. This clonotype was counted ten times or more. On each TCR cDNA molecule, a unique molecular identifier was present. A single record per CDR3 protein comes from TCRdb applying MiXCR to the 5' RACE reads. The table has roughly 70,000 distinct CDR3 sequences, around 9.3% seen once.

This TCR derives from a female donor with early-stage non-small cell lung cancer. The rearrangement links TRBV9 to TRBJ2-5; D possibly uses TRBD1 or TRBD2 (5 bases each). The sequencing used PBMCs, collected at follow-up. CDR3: CASGGETQYF. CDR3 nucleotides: TGTGCCAGCGGGGGAGAGACCCAGTACTTC.